This T cell receptor beta chain was sequenced for a study of human T cells and chemical hapten exposure. Study background: Patch tests put 0.01% DPC on the upper back, and the results were checked at 6 days.

As for time point: patch test 1, 2 weeks after DPC sensitization. Treatment indicated: therapeutic diphenylcyclopropenone sensitization with weekly scalp DPC. The library put unique molecular identifiers onto individual cDNA molecules. In TCRdb, the RACE reads were re-called with MiXCR into one record per CDR3 protein. The data show fewer than 200,000 distinct CDR3 sequences, about a fifth seen once. The germline V and J ends were trimmed by 2 bases and 11 bases, with 13 bases remaining between them. The CDR3 contains 13 residues. Germline CDR1 reads SGHDN; CDR2 reads FVKESK. The receptor was isolated from a woman in her forties or fifties with alopecia areata. Some clones in this sample may be carry-over from other donors' samples. Sample: whole blood, taken in connection with sensitization to the hapten diphenylcyclopropenone (DPC). J is TRBJ1-5 and V is TRBV14; D perhaps matches TRBD1 (5 bases). The CDR3 DNA is TGTGCCAGCAGCCAAAGGGGAGGTGGAGCCCAGCATTTT. Translated: CASSQRGGGAQHF.